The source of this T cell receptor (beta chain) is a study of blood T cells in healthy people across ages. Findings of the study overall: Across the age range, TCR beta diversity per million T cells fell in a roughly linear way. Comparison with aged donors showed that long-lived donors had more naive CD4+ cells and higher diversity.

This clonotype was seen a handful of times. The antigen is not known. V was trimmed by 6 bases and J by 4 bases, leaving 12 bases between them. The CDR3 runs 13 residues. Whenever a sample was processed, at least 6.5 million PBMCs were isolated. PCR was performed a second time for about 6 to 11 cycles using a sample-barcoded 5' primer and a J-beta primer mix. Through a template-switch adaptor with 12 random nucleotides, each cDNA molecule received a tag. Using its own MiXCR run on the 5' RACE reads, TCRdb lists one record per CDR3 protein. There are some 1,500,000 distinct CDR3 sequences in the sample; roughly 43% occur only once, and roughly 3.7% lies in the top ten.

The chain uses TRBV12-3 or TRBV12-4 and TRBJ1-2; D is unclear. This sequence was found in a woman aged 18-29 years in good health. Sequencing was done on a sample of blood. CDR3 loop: CASRWNQIYGYTF. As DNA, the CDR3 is TGTGCCAGCAGGTGGAACCAAATCTATGGCTACACCTTC.